The entry below describes one T cell receptor (beta chain). The target antigen is unknown. The TCR beta CDR3 regions underwent amplification using RNA transcripts as the source. Carried out on the TCR CDR3, a first-round RT-PCR used the HTBI primer set. Via MiXCR, TCRdb re-called the multiplex PCR reads, giving one row per CDR3 protein. The profile shows around 340,000 distinct CDR3 sequences, around 14% of them singletons. These data come from a study of T cells in Graves' hyperthyroidism and ophthalmopathy. Study information: It was at initial diagnosis, before any treatment, that peripheral blood was collected. Study findings and constraints: Most expanded thyroid clonotypes above 0.001 also appeared in blood.

The germline CDR1 and CDR2 sequences are MNHEY and SVGEGT. Trimming cost V 5 bases and J 8 bases, with 7 bases left between them. The CDR3 is 12 residues long. The study defined stable Graves' hyperthyroidism as no ophthalmopathy progression within 18 months. The sample taken for sequencing was blood. The sequence derives from a woman in her 30s with Graves' hyperthyroidism. The rearrangement joins TRBV6-2 or TRBV6-3 to TRBJ1-6; no clear D gene. CDR3 amino acids: CASSQPDSPLHF. The CDR3 DNA follows: TGTGCCAGCAGTCAGCCAGATTCACCCCTCCACTTT.